This T cell receptor beta chain is drawn from a study of regulatory T cells in long-lasting Graves disease. Sample time point: persistent/refractory GD, antithyroid drugs over 5 years with positive TRAb. The TCR library used RNA extracted from PBMCs. Patients met American Thyroid Association criteria for Graves' disease. V was pared by 6 bases and J by 6 bases, with 7 bases between. CDR3 size: 12 residues. The germline V gene has CDR1 KGHDR and CDR2 SFDVKD. Both iRepertoire HTBI primers and Arm-PCR of CDR3 regions were used to build the TCR beta libraries. Via MiXCR, TCRdb re-called the multiplex PCR reads, giving one row per CDR3 protein. The table includes around 510,000 distinct CDR3 sequences, 20% to 25% detected once.

Sequences were derived from peripheral blood mononuclear cells (PBMCs), sampled when the disease was refractory, from a patient treated with antithyroid drugs. This receptor was identified in a female donor with Graves disease. The chain links TRBV24-1 to TRBJ2-2; perhaps TRBD2 as D (6 bases). CDR3 DNA sequence: TGTGCCACCAGTCGACTAGCCGGGGAGCTGTTTTTT. As protein: CATSRLAGELFF.